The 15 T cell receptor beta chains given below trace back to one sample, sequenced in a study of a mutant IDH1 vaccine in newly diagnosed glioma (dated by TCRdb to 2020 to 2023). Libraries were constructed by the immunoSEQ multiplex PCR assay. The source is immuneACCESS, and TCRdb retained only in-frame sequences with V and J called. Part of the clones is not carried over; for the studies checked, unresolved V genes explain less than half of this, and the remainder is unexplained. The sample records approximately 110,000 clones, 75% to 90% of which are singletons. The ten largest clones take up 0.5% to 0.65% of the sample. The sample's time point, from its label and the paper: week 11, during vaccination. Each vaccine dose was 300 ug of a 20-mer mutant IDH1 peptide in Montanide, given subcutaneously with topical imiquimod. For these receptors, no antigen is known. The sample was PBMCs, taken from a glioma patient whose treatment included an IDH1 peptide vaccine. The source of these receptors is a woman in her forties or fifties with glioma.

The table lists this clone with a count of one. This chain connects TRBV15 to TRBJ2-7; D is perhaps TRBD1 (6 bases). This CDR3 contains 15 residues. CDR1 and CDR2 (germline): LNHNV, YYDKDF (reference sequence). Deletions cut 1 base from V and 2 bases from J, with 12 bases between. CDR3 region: CATSRGTANPYEQYF. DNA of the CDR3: TGTGCCACCAGCAGAGGGACAGCGAATCCCTACGAGCAGTACTTC. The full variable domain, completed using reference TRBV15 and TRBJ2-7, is DAMVIQNPRYQVTQFGKPVTLSCSQTLNHNVMYWYQQKSSQAPKLLFHYYDKDFNNEADTPDNFQSRRPNTSFCFLDIRSPGLGDTAMYLCATSRGTANPYEQYFGPGTRLTVT.

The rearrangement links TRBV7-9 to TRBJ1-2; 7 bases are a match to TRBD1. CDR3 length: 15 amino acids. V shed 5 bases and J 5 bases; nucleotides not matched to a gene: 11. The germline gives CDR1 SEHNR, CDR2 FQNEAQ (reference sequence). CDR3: CASSIWPGTEYGYTF. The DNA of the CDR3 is TGTGCCAGCAGCATATGGCCCGGGACAGAGTATGGCTACACCTTC.

The CDR3 protein is CASTTSRYRDEQFF. Written as DNA, the CDR3 is TGTGCCAGCACGACGAGCAGGTATAGGGATGAGCAGTTCTTC. The rearrangement links TRBV14 to TRBJ2-1; no definite D call. CDR3 length equals 14 residues. Germline CDR1 SGHDN, CDR2 FVKESK. V lost 7 bases to trimming and J lost 8 bases, with 18 bases between them.

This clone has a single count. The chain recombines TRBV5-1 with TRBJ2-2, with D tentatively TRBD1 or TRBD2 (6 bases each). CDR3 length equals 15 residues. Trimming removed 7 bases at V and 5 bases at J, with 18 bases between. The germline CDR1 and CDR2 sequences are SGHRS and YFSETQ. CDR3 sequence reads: CASSSPGGRTGELFF. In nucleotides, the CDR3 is TGCGCCAGCTCCTCCCCCGGGGGCAGGACCGGGGAGCTGTTTTTT.

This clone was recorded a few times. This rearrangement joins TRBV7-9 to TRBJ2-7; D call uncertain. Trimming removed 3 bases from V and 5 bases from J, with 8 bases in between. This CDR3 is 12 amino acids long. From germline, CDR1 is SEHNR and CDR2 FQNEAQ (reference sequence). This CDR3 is CASSLGGDEQYF. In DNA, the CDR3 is TGTGCCAGCAGCTTGGGTGGGGACGAGCAGTACTTC.

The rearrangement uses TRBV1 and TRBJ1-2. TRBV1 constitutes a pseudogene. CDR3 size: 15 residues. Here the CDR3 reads CTSSQDRARNGGYTF. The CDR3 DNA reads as TGCACCAGCAGCCAAGATCGCGCGCGGAATGGTGGCTACACCTTC.

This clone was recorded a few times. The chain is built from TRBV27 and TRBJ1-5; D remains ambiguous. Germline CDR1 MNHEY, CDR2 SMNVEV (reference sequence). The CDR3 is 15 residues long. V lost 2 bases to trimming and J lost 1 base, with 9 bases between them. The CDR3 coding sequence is TGTGCCAGCAGTTTAGGTGGGATCAGCAATCAGCCCCAGCATTTT. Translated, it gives CASSLGGISNQPQHF.

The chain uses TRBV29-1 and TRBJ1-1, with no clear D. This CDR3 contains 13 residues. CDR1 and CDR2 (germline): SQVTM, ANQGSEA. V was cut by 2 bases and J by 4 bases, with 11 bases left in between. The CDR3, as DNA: TGCAGCGTTGAATGGGGATGGGGCACTGAAGCTTTCTTT. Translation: CSVEWGWGTEAFF.

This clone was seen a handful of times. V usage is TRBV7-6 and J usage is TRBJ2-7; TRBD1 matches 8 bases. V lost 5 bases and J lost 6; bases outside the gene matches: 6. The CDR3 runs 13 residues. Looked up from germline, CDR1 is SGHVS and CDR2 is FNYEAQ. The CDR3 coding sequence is TGTGCCAGCAGCCCCGACAGGGGTGGCGAGCAGTACTTC. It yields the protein CASSPDRGGEQYF.

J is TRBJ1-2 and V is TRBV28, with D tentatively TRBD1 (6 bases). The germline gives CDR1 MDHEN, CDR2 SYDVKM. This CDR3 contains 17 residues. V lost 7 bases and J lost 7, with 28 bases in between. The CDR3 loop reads CASINYSGQGTLAGYTF. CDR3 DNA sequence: TGTGCCAGCATCAACTACTCCGGCCAGGGGACTTTGGCTGGCTACACCTTC.

CDR3 sequence reads: CASSLGGMDTEAFF. CDR3 DNA sequence: TGCGCCAGCAGCTTAGGGGGCATGGATACTGAAGCTTTCTTT. This chain links TRBV5-1 with TRBJ1-1; TRBD1 matches at 7 bases. Germline CDR1 SGHRS, CDR2 YFSETQ. With 2 bases clipped from V and 5 bases from J, the junction kept 6 bases outside the gene matches. The CDR3 is 14 amino acids.

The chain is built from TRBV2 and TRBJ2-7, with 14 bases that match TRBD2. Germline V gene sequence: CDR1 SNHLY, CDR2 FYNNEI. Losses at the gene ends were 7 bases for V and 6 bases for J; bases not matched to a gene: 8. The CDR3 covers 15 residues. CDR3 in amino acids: CASKGLAGDGSEQYF. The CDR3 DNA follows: TGTGCCAGCAAGGGACTAGCGGGGGACGGTAGCGAGCAGTACTTC.

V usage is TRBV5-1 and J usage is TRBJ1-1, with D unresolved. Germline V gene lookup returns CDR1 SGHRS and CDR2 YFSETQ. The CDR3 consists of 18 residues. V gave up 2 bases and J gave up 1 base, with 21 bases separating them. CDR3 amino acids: CASSFLPEGRGENTEAFF. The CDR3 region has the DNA TGCGCCAGCAGCTTCCTCCCCGAAGGGAGAGGAGAGAACACTGAAGCTTTCTTT.

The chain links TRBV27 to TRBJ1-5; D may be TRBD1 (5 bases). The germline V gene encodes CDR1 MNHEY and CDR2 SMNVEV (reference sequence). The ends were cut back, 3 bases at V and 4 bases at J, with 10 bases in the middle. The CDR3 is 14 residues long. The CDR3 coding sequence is TGTGCCAGCAGTTTCCAGGGTTGGAATCAGCCCCAGCATTTT. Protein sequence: CASSFQGWNQPQHF.

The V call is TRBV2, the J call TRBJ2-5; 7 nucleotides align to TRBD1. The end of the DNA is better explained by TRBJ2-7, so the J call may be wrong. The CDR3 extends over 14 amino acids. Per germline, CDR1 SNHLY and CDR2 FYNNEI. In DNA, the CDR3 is TGTGCCAGCAGAACCGGGACAGTCTCCTACGAGCAGTACTTC. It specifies CASRTGTVSYEQYF.